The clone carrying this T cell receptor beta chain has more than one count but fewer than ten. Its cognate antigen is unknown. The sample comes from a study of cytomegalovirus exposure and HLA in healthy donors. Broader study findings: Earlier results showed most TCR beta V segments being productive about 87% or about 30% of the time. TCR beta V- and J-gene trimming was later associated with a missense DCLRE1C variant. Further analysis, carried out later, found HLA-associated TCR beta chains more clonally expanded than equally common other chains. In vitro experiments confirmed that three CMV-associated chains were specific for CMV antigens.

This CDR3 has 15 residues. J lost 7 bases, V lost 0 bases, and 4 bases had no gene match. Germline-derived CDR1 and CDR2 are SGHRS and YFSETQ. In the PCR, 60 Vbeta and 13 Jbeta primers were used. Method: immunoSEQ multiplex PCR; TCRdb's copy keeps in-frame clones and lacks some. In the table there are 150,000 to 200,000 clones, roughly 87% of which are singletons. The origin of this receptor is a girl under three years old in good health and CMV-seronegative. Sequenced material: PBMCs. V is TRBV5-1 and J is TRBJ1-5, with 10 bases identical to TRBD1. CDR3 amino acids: CASSLAGTGDQPQHF. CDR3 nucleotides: TGCGCCAGCAGCTTGGCCGGGACAGGGGACCAGCCCCAGCATTTT. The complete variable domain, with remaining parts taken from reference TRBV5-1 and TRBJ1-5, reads KAGVTQTPRYLIKTRGQQVTLSCSPISGHRSVSWYQQTPGQGLQFLFEYFSETQRNKGNFPGRFSGRQFSNSRSEMNVSTLELGDSALYLCASSLAGTGDQPQHFGDGTRLSIL.